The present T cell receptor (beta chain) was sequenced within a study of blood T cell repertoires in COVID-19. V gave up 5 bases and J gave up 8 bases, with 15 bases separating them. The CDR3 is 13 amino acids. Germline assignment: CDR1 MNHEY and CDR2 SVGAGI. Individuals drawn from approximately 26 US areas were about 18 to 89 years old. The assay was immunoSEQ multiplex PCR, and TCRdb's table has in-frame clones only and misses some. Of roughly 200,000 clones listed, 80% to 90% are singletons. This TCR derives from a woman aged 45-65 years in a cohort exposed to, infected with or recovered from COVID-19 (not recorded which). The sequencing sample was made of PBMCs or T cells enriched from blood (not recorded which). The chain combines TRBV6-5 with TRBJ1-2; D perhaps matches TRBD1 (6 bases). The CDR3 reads CASSRRGAAGYTF. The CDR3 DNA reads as TGTGCCAGCAGTCGACGGGGGGCTGCGGGCTACACCTTC.